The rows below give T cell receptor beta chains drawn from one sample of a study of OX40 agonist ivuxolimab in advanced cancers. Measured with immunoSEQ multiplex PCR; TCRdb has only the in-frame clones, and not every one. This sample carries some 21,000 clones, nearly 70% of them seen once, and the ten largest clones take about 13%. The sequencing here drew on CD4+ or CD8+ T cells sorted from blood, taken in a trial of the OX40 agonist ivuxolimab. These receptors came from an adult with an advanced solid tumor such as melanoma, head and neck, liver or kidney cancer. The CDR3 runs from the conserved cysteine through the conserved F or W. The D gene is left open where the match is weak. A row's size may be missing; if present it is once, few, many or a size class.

cdr3_nt: TGTGCCAGCAGCTCCCAAGCCTCCTACGAGCAGTACTTC
cdr3_aa: CASSSQASYEQYF
clone_size: -
d_call: -
v_call: TRBV7-6
j_call: TRBJ2-7

cdr3_nt: TGTGCCGTGGACGGGGGGACTTATAATGAAAAACTGTTTTTT
cdr3_aa: CAVDGGTYNEKLFF
clone_size: -
d_call: -
v_call: TRBV2
j_call: TRBJ1-4

cdr3_nt: TGTGCCAGCGCTAGGGGAGGGATGTACGAGCAGTACTTC
cdr3_aa: CASARGGMYEQYF
clone_size: -
d_call: TRBD2
v_call: TRBV2
j_call: TRBJ2-7

cdr3_nt: TGTGCCAGCAGTTTATCTAGCCCGAGATCCTACAATGAGCAGTTCTTC
cdr3_aa: CASSLSSPRSYNEQFF
clone_size: -
d_call: -
v_call: TRBV6-6
j_call: TRBJ2-1

cdr3_nt: TGTGCCACCATTAGGACGGTTAACTATGGCTACACCTTC
cdr3_aa: CATIRTVNYGYTF
clone_size: few
d_call: -
v_call: TRBV6-6
j_call: TRBJ1-2

cdr3_nt: TGTGCCAGTAGTATTGGTACATCGGGGCGCTATGGCTACACCTTC
cdr3_aa: CASSIGTSGRYGYTF
clone_size: -
d_call: -
v_call: TRBV19
j_call: TRBJ1-2

cdr3_nt: TGTGCCAGCAGCTTAGGTGGGGGGCAGGAGCAGTACTTC
cdr3_aa: CASSLGGGQEQYF
clone_size: -
d_call: -
v_call: TRBV7-7
j_call: TRBJ2-7

cdr3_nt: TGTGCCAGCAGTGAATCTAGCGGGGGGCCAACAGATACGCAGTATTTT
cdr3_aa: CASSESSGGPTDTQYF
clone_size: once
d_call: TRBD2
v_call: TRBV6-1
j_call: TRBJ2-3

cdr3_nt: TGTGCCAGCAGTTCTCGAATAGCCAAAAACATTCAGTACTTC
cdr3_aa: CASSSRIAKNIQYF
clone_size: -
d_call: -
v_call: TRBV28
j_call: TRBJ2-4

cdr3_nt: TGTGCCAGCAGTGACTCCGCTAGCTTCGGTGCAGATACGCAGTATTTT
cdr3_aa: CASSDSASFGADTQYF
clone_size: -
d_call: -
v_call: TRBV6-4
j_call: TRBJ2-3

cdr3_nt: TGTGCCAGCAGTGAAATTACAGGGTTAAAGATCTATGGCTACACCTTC
cdr3_aa: CASSEITGLKIYGYTF
clone_size: -
d_call: -
v_call: TRBV2
j_call: TRBJ1-2

cdr3_nt: TGTGCCAGCAGCCAGGGACTAGCGGGTATGGCCCCAGATACGCAGTATTTT
cdr3_aa: CASSQGLAGMAPDTQYF
clone_size: -
d_call: TRBD2
v_call: TRBV7-8
j_call: TRBJ2-3

cdr3_nt: TGTGCCAGCAGTGAAGGGGGTGTGGGGACCTGGAGCAATCAGCCCCAGCATTTT
cdr3_aa: CASSEGGVGTWSNQPQHF
clone_size: -
d_call: -
v_call: TRBV2
j_call: TRBJ1-5

cdr3_nt: TGTGCCAGCAGCTTCGGGACAGGGAACGAGCAGTACTTC
cdr3_aa: CASSFGTGNEQYF
clone_size: -
d_call: TRBD1
v_call: TRBV5-6
j_call: TRBJ2-7

cdr3_nt: TGCGCCAGCAGTCAATCAGGGGAATGGGACAGGATGAACACTGAAGCTTTCTTT
cdr3_aa: CASSQSGEWDRMNTEAFF
clone_size: -
d_call: TRBD1
v_call: TRBV23-1
j_call: TRBJ1-1

cdr3_nt: TGCGCCAGCAGCCAAGATAGGCAGGTATATGGCTACACCTTC
cdr3_aa: CASSQDRQVYGYTF
clone_size: -
d_call: -
v_call: TRBV4-1
j_call: TRBJ1-2

cdr3_nt: TGTGCCAGCAGTCACGGGGGGGTGGGTCAGCCCCAGCATTTT
cdr3_aa: CASSHGGVGQPQHF
clone_size: -
d_call: -
v_call: TRBV6-6
j_call: TRBJ1-5

cdr3_nt: TGTGCCAGCAGCGGGTGGACAGGGTACGAGCAGTACTTC
cdr3_aa: CASSGWTGYEQYF
clone_size: few
d_call: TRBD1
v_call: TRBV7-9
j_call: TRBJ2-7

cdr3_nt: TGTGCCAGCAGCTTAGGGGGGGTGGCCAGCGAGCAGTACTTC
cdr3_aa: CASSLGGVASEQYF
clone_size: -
d_call: -
v_call: TRBV7-2
j_call: TRBJ2-7

cdr3_nt: TGTGCCAGCAGTTACCAGGGACAGGGGGCCGGGGAGCTGTTTTTT
cdr3_aa: CASSYQGQGAGELFF
clone_size: few
d_call: TRBD1
v_call: TRBV6-5
j_call: TRBJ2-2

cdr3_nt: TGTGCCACCACGCGGGGGGACTGGGACTTAGGCTACACCTTC
cdr3_aa: CATTRGDWDLGYTF
clone_size: -
d_call: -
v_call: TRBV10-3
j_call: TRBJ1-2

cdr3_nt: TGTGCCAGCAGCCCCAGTTGGAGGAACACCGGGGAGCTGTTTTTT
cdr3_aa: CASSPSWRNTGELFF
clone_size: once
d_call: -
v_call: TRBV7-7
j_call: TRBJ2-2

cdr3_nt: TGTGCCAGCAGCTTGGAGAGGACAAACACTGAAGCTTTCTTT
cdr3_aa: CASSLERTNTEAFF
clone_size: -
d_call: -
v_call: TRBV5-4
j_call: TRBJ1-1

cdr3_nt: TGTGCCAGCAGCCCCGGACAGGGGGCCTCGGCCTACTATGGCTACACCTTC
cdr3_aa: CASSPGQGASAYYGYTF
clone_size: -
d_call: TRBD1
v_call: TRBV4-2
j_call: TRBJ1-2

cdr3_nt: TGTGCCAGCAGCTTGCGGGGTTCTAACTATGGCTACACCTTC
cdr3_aa: CASSLRGSNYGYTF
clone_size: -
d_call: -
v_call: TRBV5-4
j_call: TRBJ1-2

cdr3_nt: TGTGCCAGTAGTATAGAACGGGAGCGAAATGAGCAGTTCTTC
cdr3_aa: CASSIERERNEQFF
clone_size: -
d_call: -
v_call: TRBV19
j_call: TRBJ2-1

cdr3_nt: TGTGCCAGCAGCTTATCAGTGAACTATGGCTACACCTTC
cdr3_aa: CASSLSVNYGYTF
clone_size: -
d_call: -
v_call: TRBV7-9
j_call: TRBJ1-2

cdr3_nt: TGTGCCAGCAGTTTCGTCAGGGTCCATGAGCAGTTCTTC
cdr3_aa: CASSFVRVHEQFF
clone_size: -
d_call: -
v_call: TRBV7-6
j_call: TRBJ2-1

cdr3_nt: TGTGCCAGCAGCTTCGGGCTGAACAATGAGCAGTTCTTC
cdr3_aa: CASSFGLNNEQFF
clone_size: -
d_call: -
v_call: TRBV7-9
j_call: TRBJ2-1

cdr3_nt: TGCGCCAGCAGCCAAGAGAGTGAAGCCGCGGGCGAAAAACTGTTTTTT
cdr3_aa: CASSQESEAAGEKLFF
clone_size: -
d_call: -
v_call: TRBV4-1
j_call: TRBJ1-4

cdr3_nt: TGTGCCAGCGTACTAGCGGACACAGATACGCAGTATTTT
cdr3_aa: CASVLADTDTQYF
clone_size: once
d_call: TRBD2
v_call: TRBV6-6
j_call: TRBJ2-3

cdr3_nt: TGTGCCAGCAGTTCGAGCGGGCAGAGGGAGACCCAGTACTTC
cdr3_aa: CASSSSGQRETQYF
clone_size: -
d_call: -
v_call: TRBV6-5
j_call: TRBJ2-5

cdr3_nt: TGTGCCAGCAGTTTAGGGTATGGATTAACTGAAGCTTTCTTT
cdr3_aa: CASSLGYGLTEAFF
clone_size: -
d_call: -
v_call: TRBV28
j_call: TRBJ1-1

cdr3_nt: TGTGCCAGCTCACCACCGGGGGGGGTCGAGGGCGAGCAGTACTTC
cdr3_aa: CASSPPGGVEGEQYF
clone_size: -
d_call: TRBD2
v_call: TRBV18
j_call: TRBJ2-7

cdr3_nt: TGTGCCAGCAGCGTAGGGGAGGGAGTTCCCTACGAGCAGTACTTC
cdr3_aa: CASSVGEGVPYEQYF
clone_size: -
d_call: TRBD2
v_call: TRBV9
j_call: TRBJ2-7

cdr3_nt: TGTGCCAGCAGTTCTTCAGGGCAGAGCTCTGGAAACACCATATATTTT
cdr3_aa: CASSSSGQSSGNTIYF
clone_size: -
d_call: -
v_call: TRBV27
j_call: TRBJ1-3

cdr3_nt: TGTGCCAGCAGTGGAGACTCATTTGCCCTCTCCTACGAGCAGTACTTC
cdr3_aa: CASSGDSFALSYEQYF
clone_size: -
d_call: -
v_call: TRBV2
j_call: TRBJ2-7

cdr3_nt: TGTGCCAGCAGTGAGGTTAAGGGCCCAAAGGAGCAGTTCTTC
cdr3_aa: CASSEVKGPKEQFF
clone_size: -
d_call: -
v_call: TRBV6-5
j_call: TRBJ2-1

cdr3_nt: TGTGCCAGCAGCTTACCGACTAGCGGGGGAAACATTCAGTACTTC
cdr3_aa: CASSLPTSGGNIQYF
clone_size: -
d_call: TRBD2
v_call: TRBV7-9
j_call: TRBJ2-4

cdr3_nt: TGTGCCAGCAGCGGATCAGGGGTTAGTGAAAAACTGTTTTTT
cdr3_aa: CASSGSGVSEKLFF
clone_size: -
d_call: -
v_call: TRBV2
j_call: TRBJ1-4

cdr3_nt: TGTGCCAGCAGCGACCGGGACGGAGACAATGAGCAGTTCTTC
cdr3_aa: CASSDRDGDNEQFF
clone_size: -
d_call: -
v_call: TRBV5-5
j_call: TRBJ2-1

cdr3_nt: TGTGCCAGCAGTGTCCAGGGTAACGAGCAGTACTTC
cdr3_aa: CASSVQGNEQYF
clone_size: few
d_call: -
v_call: TRBV2
j_call: TRBJ2-7

cdr3_nt: TGCGCCAGCAGCCTCGACTGGCTTTCCAGGAAGGCCGGGGAGCTGTTTTTT
cdr3_aa: CASSLDWLSRKAGELFF
clone_size: -
d_call: -
v_call: TRBV5-1
j_call: TRBJ2-2

cdr3_nt: TGTGCCAGCAGTTTAGAGGGGGCCAGGACCGAAGCTTTCTTT
cdr3_aa: CASSLEGARTEAFF
clone_size: -
d_call: TRBD1
v_call: TRBV28
j_call: TRBJ1-1

cdr3_nt: TGCAGCGTTGTCCGGCAAGGGGAGAGCCACTCCTACGAGCAGTACTTC
cdr3_aa: CSVVRQGESHSYEQYF
clone_size: -
d_call: -
v_call: TRBV29-1
j_call: TRBJ2-7

cdr3_nt: TGTGCCAGCAGCCCCACGCAGGGGGCGGTTGAGCAGTACTTC
cdr3_aa: CASSPTQGAVEQYF
clone_size: large
d_call: TRBD1
v_call: TRBV7-8
j_call: TRBJ2-7

cdr3_nt: TGTGCCAGCAGTGATCCGGGACTAGATGAGCAGTTCTTC
cdr3_aa: CASSDPGLDEQFF
clone_size: few
d_call: TRBD2
v_call: TRBV2
j_call: TRBJ2-1

cdr3_nt: TGTGCCATCAGTGAGGTCCAGGGGCAGCCCTACAATGAGCAGTTCTTC
cdr3_aa: CAISEVQGQPYNEQFF
clone_size: -
d_call: -
v_call: TRBV10-3
j_call: TRBJ2-1

cdr3_nt: TGTGCCAGCAGCTTGGACGCACCGAACGACAATGAGCAGTTCTTC
cdr3_aa: CASSLDAPNDNEQFF
clone_size: -
d_call: -
v_call: TRBV5-5
j_call: TRBJ2-1

cdr3_nt: TGTGCCAGCAGCCAATCCTCAGGGTCTCGGTATGGCAATCAGCCCCAGCATTTT
cdr3_aa: CASSQSSGSRYGNQPQHF
clone_size: -
d_call: -
v_call: TRBV16
j_call: TRBJ1-5

cdr3_nt: TGTGCCAGCAGCTTAGTGGGACAGGGATACGAGCAGTACTTC
cdr3_aa: CASSLVGQGYEQYF
clone_size: -
d_call: TRBD1
v_call: TRBV7-8
j_call: TRBJ2-7